These 23 T cell receptor beta chains share one sample of origin, sequenced in a study. Some clones are missing from TCRdb's copy, which holds only in-frame ones; the method was immunoSEQ multiplex PCR. The sample yields about 50,000 clones, 85% to 95% seen once. The sequencing input was PBMCs. These receptors originate from a middle-aged man with rheumatoid arthritis.

The chain links TRBV7-9 to TRBJ1-2; maybe TRBD1 (5 bases). V was clipped by 1 base and J by 6 bases, with 12 bases between them. The CDR3 has 14 residues. In germline, CDR1 is SEHNR, CDR2 FQNEAQ (reference sequence). The CDR3 sequence is CASSLVKGKDGYTF. CDR3 nucleotides: TGTGCCAGCAGCTTAGTAAAGGGGAAAGATGGCTACACCTTC. Looking up the rest from reference TRBV7-9 and TRBJ1-2 gives the full variable domain: DTGVSQNPRHKITKRGQNVTFRCDPISEHNRLYWYRQTLGQGPEFLTYFQNEAQLEKSRLLSDRFSAERPKGSFSTLEIQRTEQGDSAMYLCASSLVKGKDGYTFGSGTRLTVV.

The genes are TRBV4-1 and TRBJ2-2, with TRBD1 matching 12 bases. This CDR3 region has 15 residues. V dropped 0 bases and J dropped 9; count of bases not matched to a gene: 2. CDR1 MGHRA and CDR2 YSYEKL come from the germline V gene. The chain's CDR3 is CASSQEGQGARELFF. Here the CDR3 DNA reads TGCGCCAGCAGCCAAGAGGGACAGGGGGCTAGGGAGCTGTTTTTT.

This clone was found a few times. The chain is built from TRBV6-5 and TRBJ1-1; D unresolved. Germline CDR1 reads MNHEY; CDR2 reads SVGAGI. This CDR3 has 16 amino acids. V was shortened by 2 bases and J by 0 bases, with 13 bases between the two germline ends. CDR3 amino acids: CASSYGSGLVNTEAFF. The CDR3 DNA reads TGTGCCAGCAGTTACGGTTCTGGGTTAGTGAACACTGAAGCTTTCTTT.

Sample share makes this clone medium-sized. The chain recombines TRBV10-3 with TRBJ1-5; no clear D gene. In germline, CDR1 is ENHRY, CDR2 SYGVKD. Deletions cut 2 bases from V and 5 bases from J, with 13 bases between. CDR3 length: 15 amino acids. CDR3 DNA: TGTGCCATCAGTGAGGGGGAGGGTCCCCATCAGCCCCAGCATTTT. It encodes CAISEGEGPHQPQHF.

This sequence joins TRBV7-2 and TRBJ2-1; weak D call: TRBD2 (6 bases). The CDR3 runs 15 residues. Trimming cost V 1 base and J 4 bases, with 11 bases left between them. CDR1 is SGHTA and CDR2 is FQGNSA in the germline V gene. The CDR3 nucleotides are TGTGCCAGCAGCTTAGGACGGGAGCGGTACAATGAGCAGTTCTTC. This translates into CASSLGRERYNEQFF.

The chain uses TRBV6-5 and TRBJ2-2, with 7 nucleotides matching TRBD1. Germline trimming cut 0 bases from V and 4 bases from J; bases unmatched to any gene: 5. Germline assignment: CDR1 MNHEY and CDR2 SVGAGI. The CDR3 consists of 16 residues. Here the CDR3 reads CASSYSRQGRTGELFF. The CDR3 DNA is TGTGCCAGCAGTTACTCTCGACAGGGCCGCACCGGGGAGCTGTTTTTT.

This clone was detected once. The V and J genes are TRBV7-8 and TRBJ1-5; D is perhaps TRBD1 (5 bases). The CDR3 runs 14 residues. The ends were cut back, 0 bases at V and 4 bases at J, with 7 bases in the middle. Germline loops: CDR1 SGHVS, CDR2 FQNEAQ. CDR3 sequence (DNA): TGTGCCAGCAGCTTAGCGGAGGGGAATCAGCCCCAGCATTTT. Its translation is CASSLAEGNQPQHF.

This chain joins TRBV14 and TRBJ1-5; D call uncertain. V dropped 1 base and J dropped 3 bases, with 7 bases sitting between them. The CDR3 totals 14 residues. CDR1 is SGHDN, CDR2 FVKESK, per germline. The CDR3 nucleotides read TGTGCCAGCAGCCAAGCCGGTATCAATCAGCCCCAGCATTTT. Its protein is CASSQAGINQPQHF.

The genes are TRBV11-2 and TRBJ1-3; TRBD1 aligns across 10 bases. The CDR3 consists of 18 residues. With V trimmed by 2 bases and J by 0 bases, 7 bases remained unmatched. Germline-derived CDR1 and CDR2 are SGHAT and FQNNGV. The DNA for the CDR3 is TGTGCCAGCAGCTTACGACAGGGGGCGCCCAGCTCTGGAAACACCATATATTTT. It specifies CASSLRQGAPSSGNTIYF. Full variable domain (remainder filled in from reference TRBV11-2 and TRBJ1-3): EAGVAQSPRYKIIEKRQSVAFWCNPISGHATLYWYQQILGQGPKLLIQFQNNGVVDDSQLPKDRFSAERLKGVDSTLKIQPAKLEDSAVYLCASSLRQGAPSSGNTIYFGEGSWLTVV.

The chain links TRBV18 to TRBJ1-1; unclear D gene. The CDR3 extends over 17 amino acids. The V gene lost 2 bases and the J gene lost 0 bases, with 16 bases spanning the gap. Germline CDR1 and CDR2: KGHSH and LQKENI. This CDR3 is CASSPWAVLNMNTEAFF. The CDR3 DNA reads as TGTGCCAGCTCACCATGGGCGGTACTCAATATGAACACTGAAGCTTTCTTT. Using reference TRBV18 and TRBJ1-1 for the parts outside the CDR3, the full variable domain is NAGVMQNPRHLVRRRGQEARLRCSPMKGHSHVYWYRQLPEEGLKFMVYLQKENIIDESGMPKERFSAEFPKEGPSILRIQQVVRGDSAAYFCASSPWAVLNMNTEAFFGQGTRLTVV.

V gene TRBV6-5 combines with J gene TRBJ1-2; 10 bases map to TRBD1. J gave up 8 bases and V 5 bases, and 8 bases lay outside the gene matches. The CDR3 runs to 14 residues. From germline, CDR1 is MNHEY and CDR2 SVGAGI. CDR3 coding DNA: TGTGCCAGCAGTCCTAGACAGGGGGCGCACGGCTACACCTTC. Its translation: CASSPRQGAHGYTF.

The V and J genes are TRBV18 and TRBJ2-2; D gene uncertain. The germline V gene encodes CDR1 KGHSH and CDR2 LQKENI. The CDR3 is 13 amino acids. Trimming removed 2 bases from V and 5 bases from J, with 6 bases in between. CDR3 residues: CASSPLETGELFF. Here the CDR3 DNA reads TGTGCCAGCTCACCATTAGAAACCGGGGAGCTGTTTTTT.

This chain connects TRBV11-3 to TRBJ2-7, with unresolved D. Trimming took 0 bases from V and 1 from J, leaving 7 bases between them. This CDR3 is built from 14 residues. CDR1 and CDR2 from the germline V gene are SGHNT and YENEEA. The CDR3 bases are TGTGCCAGCAGCTTAGAGCCATCTTCCTACGAGCAGTACTTC. Translated: CASSLEPSSYEQYF.

J is TRBJ2-7 and V is TRBV29-1, with D possibly being TRBD1 (6 bases). This CDR3 has 14 residues. CDR1 is SQVTM, CDR2 ANQGSEA, per germline. V was trimmed by 3 bases and J by 5 bases, leaving 17 bases between them. The CDR3: CSVEGHDAKNEQYF. In DNA form, the CDR3 reads TGCAGCGTTGAGGGACACGACGCTAAGAACGAGCAGTACTTC.

This chain connects TRBV4-2 to TRBJ1-1, with 7 bases identical to TRBD1. The V and J ends lost 6 bases and 4 bases, in that order; junction bases with no gene match: 17. The germline V gene encodes CDR1 LGHNA and CDR2 YNFKEQ. This CDR3 contains 17 residues. DNA of the CDR3: TGTGCCAGCAGGTCCGAGGGGGCGGTGTCGCTGAGCACTGAAGCTTTCTTT. Translation gives CASRSEGAVSLSTEAFF.

The V gene is TRBV5-6, the J gene TRBJ1-2; D gene ambiguous. Germline V gene sequence: CDR1 SGHDT, CDR2 YYEEEE. CDR3 length equals 13 residues. Trimming pared 0 bases from V and 4 bases from J, leaving 7 bases between. The CDR3 bases are TGTGCCAGCAGCTTGGAAGTTAGCTATGGCTACACCTTC. It translates to CASSLEVSYGYTF.

The chain links TRBV6-4 to TRBJ2-7; 11 positions agree with TRBD2. CDR3 size: 16 residues. V was pared by 5 bases and J by 4 bases, with 10 bases of the junction left unmatched. Germline-derived CDR1 and CDR2 are MRHNA and SNTAGT. In nucleotides, the CDR3 is TGTGCCAGCAGTAAAACCGGGACTAGCGGATTGTACGAGCAGTACTTC. It is translated as CASSKTGTSGLYEQYF.

The chain carries TRBV18 and TRBJ1-2; D not resolved. Between the trimmed V and J ends, which lost 3 bases and 3 bases, there was a span of 11 bases. The CDR3 covers 14 residues. Germline CDR1 reads KGHSH; CDR2 reads LQKENI. The CDR3 sequence: CASSPANGDYGYTF. The CDR3 DNA follows: TGTGCCAGCTCACCTGCCAACGGGGACTATGGCTACACCTTC.

The chain combines TRBV5-1 with TRBJ2-1; 13 bases align to TRBD2. CDR1 is SGHRS, CDR2 YFSETQ, per germline. J gave up 4 bases and V 6 bases, and 4 bases lay outside the gene matches. The CDR3 is 15 residues long. CDR3 residues: CASTQLAGGYNEQFF. The CDR3 DNA reads TGCGCCAGCACCCAACTAGCGGGAGGGTACAATGAGCAGTTCTTC.

This chain's CDR3 is CSPRVRDARTSTDTQYF. The CDR3 DNA follows: TGCAGCCCGCGCGTGCGAGACGCCCGTACTAGCACAGATACGCAGTATTTT. The chain combines TRBV29-1 with TRBJ2-3; D remains unclear. V lost 8 bases and J 0 bases, leaving 24 bases between the germline ends. CDR3 length equals 17 residues. CDR1 is SQVTM, CDR2 ANQGSEA, per germline.

The chain employs TRBV28 and TRBJ2-1, with D maybe TRBD2 (6 bases). The CDR3 spans 12 residues. Looked up from germline, CDR1 is MDHEN and CDR2 is SYDVKM. V lost 3 bases, J lost 10 bases, and 10 bases lay in between. CDR3 protein: CASSLIAEEQFF. The CDR3 bases are TGTGCCAGCAGTTTGATAGCGGAGGAGCAGTTCTTC.

The gene calls are TRBV28 and TRBJ2-2; TRBD1 agrees at 8 bases. Trimming cost V 10 bases and J 1 base; bases outside gene matches: 5. The CDR3 has 14 amino acids. Germline V CDR1 and CDR2: MDHEN, SYDVKM. CDR3 protein: CATRDRKNTGELFF. CDR3 bases: TGTGCCACCCGGGACAGGAAGAACACCGGGGAGCTGTTTTTT.

V and J are TRBV5-1 and TRBJ1-1; D unresolved. This CDR3 spans 13 amino acids. Germline loops: CDR1 SGHRS, CDR2 YFSETQ. Trimming cost V 5 bases and J 1 base, with 9 bases left between them. In DNA form, the CDR3 reads TGCGCCAGCAGGCCAGCCACGAACACTGAAGCTTTCTTT. This encodes CASRPATNTEAFF.